This T cell receptor beta chain was recovered during a study of T cell repertoires in cytomegalovirus infection. As to this clonotype: The antigen remains unidentified.

Notes on the study in general: Across the ex vivo response, the dominant clonotypes were HLA-C-restricted CMV-specific TCR beta clonotypes. Identification of carriers of CMV plus the relevant HLA was achieved through cumulative public TCR beta family frequency.

TCRdb reprocessed the reads with MiXCR, giving one entry per CDR3 protein. The sample consists of roughly 990,000 distinct CDR3 sequences, around 31% of them appearing once. The V gene's germline CDR1 is MNHEY and CDR2 SVGAGI. The CDR3 is 15 amino acids. V shed 1 base and J shed 0 bases, with 9 bases lying between them. This chain connects TRBV6-5 to TRBJ1-1; no firm D call. The source material was cultured CD8+ T cells from PBMCs, sampled from culture after CMV antigen stimulation. This TCR was recovered from a human donor in good health (CMV status not recorded). Some clones in this sample may be carry-over from other donors' samples. CDR3 protein: CASSYYRWMNTEAFF. As DNA, the CDR3 is TGTGCCAGCAGTTACTACCGTTGGATGAACACTGAAGCTTTCTTT.